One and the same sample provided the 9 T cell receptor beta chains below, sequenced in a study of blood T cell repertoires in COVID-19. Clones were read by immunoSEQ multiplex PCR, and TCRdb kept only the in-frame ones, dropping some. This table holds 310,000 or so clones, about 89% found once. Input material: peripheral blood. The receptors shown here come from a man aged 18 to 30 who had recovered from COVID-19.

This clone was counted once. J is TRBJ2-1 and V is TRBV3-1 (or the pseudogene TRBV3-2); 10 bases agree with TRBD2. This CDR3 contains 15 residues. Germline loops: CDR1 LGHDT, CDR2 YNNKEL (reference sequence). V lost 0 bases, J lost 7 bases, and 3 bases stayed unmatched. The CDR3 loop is CASSQDPGLANEQFF. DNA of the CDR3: TGTGCCAGCAGCCAAGATCCGGGACTAGCGAATGAGCAGTTCTTC.

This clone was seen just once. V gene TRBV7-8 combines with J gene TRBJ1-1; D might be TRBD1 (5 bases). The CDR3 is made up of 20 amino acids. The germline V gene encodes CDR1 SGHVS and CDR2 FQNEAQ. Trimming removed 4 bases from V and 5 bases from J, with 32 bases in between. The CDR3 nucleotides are TGTGCCAGCAGCTCCAATGTGGTAGGGGACTTACCGTTCCGGGGGACTGAAGCTTTCTTT. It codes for CASSSNVVGDLPFRGTEAFF. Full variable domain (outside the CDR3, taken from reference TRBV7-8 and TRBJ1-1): GAGVSQSPRYKVAKRGQDVALRCDPISGHVSLFWYQQALGQGPEFLTYFQNEAQLDKSGLPSDRFFAERPEGSVSTLKIQRTQQEDSAVYLCASSSNVVGDLPFRGTEAFFGQGTRLTVV.

Here the CDR3 DNA reads TGTGCCAGCAGCCAATTTGGGACAGGGGGCACCGGGGAGCTGTTTTTT. Its translation: CASSQFGTGGTGELFF. V and J are TRBV4-2 and TRBJ2-2; 11 nucleotides match TRBD1. The CDR3 sequence is 16 residues long. J was trimmed by 4 bases and V by 2 bases; bases with no gene match: 3. Per germline, CDR1 LGHNA and CDR2 YNFKEQ.

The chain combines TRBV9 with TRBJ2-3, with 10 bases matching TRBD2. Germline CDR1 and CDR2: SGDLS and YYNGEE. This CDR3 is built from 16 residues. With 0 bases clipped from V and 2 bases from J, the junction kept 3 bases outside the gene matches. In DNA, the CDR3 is TGTGCCAGCAGCGTAGCAAGCGGGGGGGCCACAGATACGCAGTATTTT. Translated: CASSVASGGATDTQYF.

The CDR3 DNA follows: TGCGCCAGCAGCCAGTTCGGAGATCAGCCCCAGCATTTT. Translation gives CASSQFGDQPQHF. The chain carries TRBV4-1 and TRBJ1-5, with D hard to call. Deletions cut 3 bases from V and 5 bases from J, with 8 bases between. CDR1 is MGHRA and CDR2 is YSYEKL in the germline V gene. This CDR3 is built from 13 residues.

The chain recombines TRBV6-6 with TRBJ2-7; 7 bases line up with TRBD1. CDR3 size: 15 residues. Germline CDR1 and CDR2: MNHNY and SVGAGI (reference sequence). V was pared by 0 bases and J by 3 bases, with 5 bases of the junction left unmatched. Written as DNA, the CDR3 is TGTGCCAGCAGTTACTCGCGTACAGGGGACTACGAGCAGTACTTC. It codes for CASSYSRTGDYEQYF.

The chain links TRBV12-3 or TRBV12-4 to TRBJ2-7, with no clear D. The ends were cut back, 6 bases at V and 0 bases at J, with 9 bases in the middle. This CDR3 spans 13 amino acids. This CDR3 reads CASSPAGSYEQYF. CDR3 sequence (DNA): TGTGCCAGCAGCCCGGCAGGCTCCTACGAGCAGTACTTC.

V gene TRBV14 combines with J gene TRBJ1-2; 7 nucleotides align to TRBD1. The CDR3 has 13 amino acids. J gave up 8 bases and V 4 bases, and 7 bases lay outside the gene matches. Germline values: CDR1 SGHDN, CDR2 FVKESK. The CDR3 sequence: CASSPGWDSGYTF. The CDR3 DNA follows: TGTGCCAGCAGCCCAGGTTGGGACAGCGGCTACACCTTC.

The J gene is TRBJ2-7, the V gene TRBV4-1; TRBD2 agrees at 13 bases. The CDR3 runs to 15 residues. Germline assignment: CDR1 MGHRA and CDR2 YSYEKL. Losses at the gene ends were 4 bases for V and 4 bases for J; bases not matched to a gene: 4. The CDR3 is CASSPGTSGVYEQYF. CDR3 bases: TGCGCCAGCAGCCCAGGGACTAGCGGGGTTTACGAGCAGTACTTC.